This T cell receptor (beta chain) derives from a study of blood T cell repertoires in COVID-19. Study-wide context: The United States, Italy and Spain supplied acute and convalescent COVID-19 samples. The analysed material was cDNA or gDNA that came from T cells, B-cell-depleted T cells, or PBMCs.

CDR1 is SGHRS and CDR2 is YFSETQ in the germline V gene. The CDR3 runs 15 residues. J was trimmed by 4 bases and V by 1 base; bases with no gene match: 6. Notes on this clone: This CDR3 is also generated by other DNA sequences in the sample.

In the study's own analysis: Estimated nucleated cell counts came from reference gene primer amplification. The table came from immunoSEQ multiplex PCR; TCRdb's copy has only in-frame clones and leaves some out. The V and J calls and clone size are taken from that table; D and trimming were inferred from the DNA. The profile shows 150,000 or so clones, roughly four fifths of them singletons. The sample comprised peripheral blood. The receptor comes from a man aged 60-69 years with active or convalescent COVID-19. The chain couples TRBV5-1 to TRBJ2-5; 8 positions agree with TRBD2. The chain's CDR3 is CASSLRPGGGETQYF. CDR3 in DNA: TGCGCCAGCAGCTTGCGGCCCGGGGGGGGAGAGACCCAGTACTTC.